This TCR beta chain was identified in a study of blood T cell repertoires in COVID-19. Study background: COVID-19 samples collected from the United States, Italy and Spain covered acute and convalescent phases. Sources were T cells, B-cell-depleted T cells, or PBMCs; the material itself was cDNA or gDNA.

The method was immunoSEQ multiplex PCR; TCRdb's version includes in-frame clones alone and lacks a portion of them. Of fewer than 250,000 clones listed, around 80% are singletons. It was during active infection that Seattle patients were enrolled and then longitudinally followed. This CDR3 is built from 14 residues. Trimming took off 4 bases at V and 2 bases at J, with 9 bases between the two ends. The germline V gene has CDR1 MNHEY and CDR2 SVGEGT. The TCR originated in an older woman with COVID-19, enrolled during active disease. Source material: peripheral blood. The chain has TRBV6-2 or TRBV6-3 and TRBJ1-5; TRBD1 might be the D (6 bases). The CDR3 spells CASSFYRGNQPQHF. DNA for the CDR3: TGTGCCAGCAGTTTCTACAGGGGCAATCAGCCCCAGCATTTT.